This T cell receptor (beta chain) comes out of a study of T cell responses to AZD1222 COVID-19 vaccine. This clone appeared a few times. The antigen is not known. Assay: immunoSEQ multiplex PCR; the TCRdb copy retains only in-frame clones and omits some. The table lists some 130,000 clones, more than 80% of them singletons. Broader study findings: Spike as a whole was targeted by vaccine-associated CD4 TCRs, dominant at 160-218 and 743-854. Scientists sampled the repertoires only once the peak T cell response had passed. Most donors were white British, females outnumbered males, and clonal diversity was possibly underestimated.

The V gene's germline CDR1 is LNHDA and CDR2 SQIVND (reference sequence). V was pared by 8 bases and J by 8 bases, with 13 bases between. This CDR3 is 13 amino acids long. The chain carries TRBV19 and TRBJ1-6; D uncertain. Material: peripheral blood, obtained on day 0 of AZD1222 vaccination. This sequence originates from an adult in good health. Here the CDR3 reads CASSKFRDSPLHF. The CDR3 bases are TGTGCCAGTTCCAAATTTCGGGATTCACCCCTCCACTTT. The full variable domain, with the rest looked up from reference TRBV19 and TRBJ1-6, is DGGITQSPKYLFRKEGQNVTLSCEQNLNHDAMYWYRQDPGQGLRLIYYSQIVNDFQKGDIAEGYSVSREKKESFPLTVTSAQKNPTAFYLCASSKFRDSPLHFGNGTRLTVT.